These T cell receptor beta chains were read from a single sample in a study of blood T cell repertoires in COVID-19. Profiled with immunoSEQ multiplex PCR; TCRdb holds only in-frame clones, not every one. This sample has around 46,000 clones, with roughly 80% found just once. What was sequenced was peripheral blood. The origin of the receptors is a man aged 35-49 years with acute or convalescent COVID-19. Both conserved end residues are part of each CDR3. D genes are given only for firm matches. Clone size appears in some rows only: once, few, many, or a class for an expanded clone.

D gene: TRBD1
clone size: -
J gene: TRBJ2-2
V gene: TRBV7-9
CDR3 protein: CASSFSTGAGELFF
CDR3 DNA: TGTGCCAGCAGCTTTAGTACAGGGGCCGGGGAGCTGTTTTTT

D gene: TRBD2
clone size: -
J gene: TRBJ2-2
V gene: TRBV11-2
CDR3 protein: CASSPRGGANTGELFF
CDR3 DNA: TGTGCCAGCAGCCCCCGGGGGGGAGCGAACACCGGGGAGCTGTTTTTT

D gene: -
clone size: -
J gene: TRBJ2-2
V gene: TRBV3-1/TRBV3-2
CDR3 protein: CASRSWGANTGELFF
CDR3 DNA: TGTGCCAGCAGATCCTGGGGGGCGAACACCGGGGAGCTGTTTTTT

D gene: -
clone size: few
J gene: TRBJ1-1
V gene: TRBV3-1/TRBV3-2
CDR3 protein: CASSGRDTYTEAFF
CDR3 DNA: TGTGCCAGCAGCGGAAGGGACACTTACACTGAAGCTTTCTTT

D gene: -
clone size: -
J gene: TRBJ1-1
V gene: TRBV5-1
CDR3 protein: CASSLGRETEAFF
CDR3 DNA: TGCGCCAGCAGCTTGGGAAGGGAGACTGAAGCTTTCTTT

D gene: -
clone size: -
J gene: TRBJ2-7
V gene: TRBV10-3
CDR3 protein: CAISESVSSMAPYEQYF
CDR3 DNA: TGTGCCATCAGTGAGTCGGTTAGCTCAATGGCCCCCTACGAGCAGTACTTC

D gene: TRBD1
clone size: -
J gene: TRBJ1-2
V gene: TRBV7-9
CDR3 protein: CASSLEGGQGVYGYTF
CDR3 DNA: TGTGCCAGCAGCTTAGAAGGCGGACAGGGGGTTTATGGCTACACCTTC

D gene: TRBD2
clone size: once
J gene: TRBJ2-3
V gene: TRBV7-2
CDR3 protein: CASSFHAGGQGDTQYF
CDR3 DNA: TGTGCCAGCAGCTTCCACGCGGGGGGGCAAGGAGATACGCAGTATTTT

D gene: TRBD1
clone size: -
J gene: TRBJ2-5
V gene: TRBV5-1
CDR3 protein: CASSFDRGQETQYF
CDR3 DNA: TGCGCCAGCAGCTTCGACAGGGGGCAAGAGACCCAGTACTTC

D gene: -
clone size: -
J gene: TRBJ2-1
V gene: TRBV28
CDR3 protein: CASSLASEFEKFF
CDR3 DNA: TGTGCCAGCAGTTTGGCTAGCGAGTTTGAGAAGTTCTTC

D gene: -
clone size: -
J gene: TRBJ2-7
V gene: TRBV28
CDR3 protein: CASRTGIRGQYF
CDR3 DNA: TGTGCCAGCAGGACAGGAATCCGAGGGCAGTACTTC

D gene: -
clone size: -
J gene: TRBJ1-5
V gene: TRBV18
CDR3 protein: CASSPGRGRNQPQHF
CDR3 DNA: TGTGCCAGCTCACCTGGCAGGGGCAGGAATCAGCCCCAGCATTTT

D gene: TRBD1
clone size: -
J gene: TRBJ1-3
V gene: TRBV18
CDR3 protein: CASSPGTASGNTIYF
CDR3 DNA: TGTGCCAGCTCACCAGGGACAGCCTCTGGAAACACCATATATTTT

D gene: TRBD1
clone size: -
J gene: TRBJ2-1
V gene: TRBV6-6
CDR3 protein: CASKGGPNEQFF
CDR3 DNA: TGTGCCAGCAAAGGGGGCCCCAATGAGCAGTTCTTC

D gene: -
clone size: once
J gene: TRBJ2-2
V gene: TRBV5-1
CDR3 protein: CASSPAIDGELFF
CDR3 DNA: TGCGCCAGCAGCCCCGCTATAGACGGGGAGCTGTTTTTT

D gene: TRBD1
clone size: -
J gene: TRBJ1-1
V gene: TRBV7-2
CDR3 protein: CASSVHQGGTEAFF
CDR3 DNA: TGTGCCAGCAGTGTCCATCAGGGGGGTACTGAAGCTTTCTTT

D gene: TRBD1
clone size: -
J gene: TRBJ2-2
V gene: TRBV5-6
CDR3 protein: CASSRRTGMNTGELFF
CDR3 DNA: TGTGCCAGCAGCAGGAGGACAGGGATGAACACCGGGGAGCTGTTTTTT

D gene: -
clone size: many
J gene: TRBJ1-2
V gene: TRBV5-6
CDR3 protein: CASSTRGPNYGYTF
CDR3 DNA: TGTGCCAGCAGCACCAGGGGTCCTAACTATGGCTACACCTTC

D gene: TRBD2
clone size: once
J gene: TRBJ2-4
V gene: TRBV2
CDR3 protein: CASKGDGGFENIQYF
CDR3 DNA: TGTGCCAGCAAAGGGGACGGGGGGTTTGAAAACATTCAGTACTTC

D gene: -
clone size: -
J gene: TRBJ1-2
V gene: TRBV5-1
CDR3 protein: CASSLMGGSGKDYGYTF
CDR3 DNA: TGCGCCAGCAGCTTGATGGGAGGGTCGGGCAAGGACTATGGCTACACCTTC

D gene: -
clone size: -
J gene: TRBJ1-5
V gene: TRBV7-2
CDR3 protein: CASSEEGRSLQPQHF
CDR3 DNA: TGTGCCAGCAGCGAGGAAGGCCGGAGTCTGCAGCCCCAGCATTTT

D gene: TRBD1
clone size: -
J gene: TRBJ1-2
V gene: TRBV9
CDR3 protein: CASSAPSQPKTRGLDYGYTF
CDR3 DNA: TGTGCCAGCAGCGCCCCATCCCAGCCCAAGACCAGGGGGCTAGACTATGGCTACACCTTC